These 32 T cell receptor beta chains originate from one sample sequenced in a study of cytomegalovirus exposure and HLA in healthy donors (dated by TCRdb to about 2017). The library relied on the immunoSEQ multiplex PCR assay. For the multiplex PCR, a mixture combining 60 forward primers for TCR Vbeta segments and 13 reverse primers for TCR Jbeta segments was used. Not all clones reach the TCRdb copy of this immuneACCESS table, which keeps in-frame sequences only. Checked studies attribute under half of the gap to unresolved V genes and leave the rest unexplained. Counted in this sample were just under 95,000 clones; 70% to 90% of them appeared once. The ten biggest clones cover over 5% of the sample. The source material was PBMCs. Receptor source: a young woman in good health and CMV-seropositive.

This clone was observed once. V usage is TRBV11-2 and J usage is TRBJ1-1; 7 nucleotides align to TRBD1. The CDR3 length is 16 residues. V lost 0 bases to trimming and J lost 2 bases; unmatched junction nucleotides: 6. Germline CDR1 SGHAT, CDR2 FQNNGV. The CDR3 protein is CASSLEGRGTNTEAFF. CDR3 nucleotides: TGTGCCAGCAGCTTAGAGGGCAGGGGGACCAACACTGAAGCTTTCTTT.

V and J are TRBV6-1 and TRBJ2-6, with D possibly being TRBD2 (6 bases). V lost 6 bases and J lost 0, with 9 bases in between. The CDR3 runs 15 residues. From germline, CDR1 is MNHNS and CDR2 SASEGT. CDR3: CASSLGGSGANVLTF. In DNA form, the CDR3 reads TGTGCCAGCAGCCTGGGGGGCTCTGGGGCCAACGTCCTGACTTTC.

The rearrangement uses TRBV13 and TRBJ2-1; TRBD2 matches 11 bases. The CDR3 loop spans 16 amino acids. Per the germline V gene, CDR1 is PRHDT and CDR2 is FYEKMQ (reference sequence). V was clipped by 3 bases and J by 5 bases; unmatched bases: 6. Here the CDR3 reads CASSLETSGRHNEQFF. The CDR3 nucleotides are TGTGCCAGCAGCTTGGAAACTAGCGGGAGACACAATGAGCAGTTCTTC.

This clone was seen a handful of times. The chain couples TRBV5-6 to TRBJ1-1; a possible D gene is TRBD1 (5 bases). This CDR3 is built from 15 residues. CDR1 is SGHDT and CDR2 is YYEEEE in the germline V gene. Trimming removed 1 base at V and 2 bases at J, with 12 bases between. DNA for the CDR3: TGTGCCAGCAGCTTGCCAGGGAAGGTTAACACTGAAGCTTTCTTT. Amino acids: CASSLPGKVNTEAFF.

This rearrangement joins TRBV28 to TRBJ1-2; TRBD1 matches 9 bases. The CDR3 covers 15 residues. The ends lost 4 bases at V and 4 bases at J; junction bases unmatched: 7. The germline gives CDR1 MDHEN, CDR2 SYDVKM. The CDR3 DNA reads TGTGCCAGCAGTTCGACAGGGGGGAATTTCTATGGCTACACCTTC. It encodes CASSSTGGNFYGYTF.

V is TRBV21-1 and J is TRBJ1-5. TRBV21-1 is a pseudogene. This CDR3 has 13 amino acids. The CDR3 loop reads CASSCSGNQPQHF. As DNA, the CDR3 is TGTGCCAGCAGCTGCTCGGGAAATCAGCCCCAGCATTTT.

This clone turned up a few times. The chain couples TRBV27 to TRBJ2-2; D possibly corresponds to TRBD2 (6 bases). The CDR3 is 20 residues long. The germline gives CDR1 MNHEY, CDR2 SMNVEV (reference sequence). V was shortened by 5 bases and J by 2 bases, with 27 bases between the two germline ends. CDR3: CASSTMAQGGAVFNTGELFF. CDR3 DNA sequence: TGTGCCAGCAGTACAATGGCGCAGGGAGGAGCAGTGTTCAACACCGGGGAGCTGTTTTTT.

The genes are TRBV5-1 and TRBJ2-5; tentative D call: TRBD1 (7 bases). CDR1 and CDR2 (germline): SGHRS, YFSETQ. The CDR3 is 13 residues long. Deletions cut 7 bases from V and 3 bases from J, with 13 bases between. CDR3 region: CASRGQGEETQYF. In DNA, the CDR3 is TGCGCCAGCCGGGGGCAGGGGGAAGAGACCCAGTACTTC. Full variable domain (rest looked up from reference TRBV5-1 and TRBJ2-5): KAGVTQTPRYLIKTRGQQVTLSCSPISGHRSVSWYQQTPGQGLQFLFEYFSETQRNKGNFPGRFSGRQFSNSRSEMNVSTLELGDSALYLCASRGQGEETQYFGPGTRLLVL.

The chain recombines TRBV19 with TRBJ2-3; TRBD2 is a possible D gene (6 bases). V lost 3 bases and J lost 3, with 16 bases in between. The CDR3 runs to 16 residues. Looked up from germline, CDR1 is LNHDA and CDR2 is SQIVND (reference sequence). CDR3 region: CASSIQSAGITDTQYF. CDR3 coding DNA: TGTGCCAGTAGTATTCAGTCCGCGGGAATTACAGATACGCAGTATTTT.

This chain links TRBV5-1 with TRBJ1-4; possible D gene TRBD1, 6 bases. Germline values: CDR1 SGHRS, CDR2 YFSETQ. The CDR3 length is 14 residues. Trimming pared 0 bases from V and 8 bases from J, leaving 11 bases between. The CDR3 coding sequence is TGCGCCAGCAGCTTGGGCAGGGGAGAGGAAAAACTGTTTTTT. As protein: CASSLGRGEEKLFF.

V and J are TRBV5-6 and TRBJ1-2; D gene unclear. The V end lost 4 bases, the J end lost 5 bases, and 18 bases lay between the germline ends. From germline, CDR1 is SGHDT and CDR2 YYEEEE. This CDR3 spans 15 amino acids. The DNA of the CDR3 is TGTGCCAGCAGCATTGGCGGCAGATACTCGTATGGCTACACCTTC. The encoded protein is CASSIGGRYSYGYTF.

The gene calls are TRBV28 and TRBJ2-5; 8 nucleotides match TRBD1. The germline V gene encodes CDR1 MDHEN and CDR2 SYDVKM. With V trimmed by 9 bases and J by 4 bases, 10 bases remained unmatched. The CDR3 length is 14 residues. The DNA for the CDR3 is TGTGCCAGGATTTCCGGACAGGGTGTAGAGACCCAGTACTTC. It yields the protein CARISGQGVETQYF.

The genes are TRBV29-1 and TRBJ1-1; TRBD1 agrees at 8 bases. Germline-derived CDR1 and CDR2 are SQVTM and ANQGSEA. This CDR3 is 12 amino acids long. The V gene end was trimmed by 4 bases and the J gene end by 8 bases; junction bases not matched to a gene: 6. The CDR3 loop reads CSVVPGTGEAFF. The CDR3 bases are TGCAGCGTTGTTCCCGGGACAGGAGAAGCTTTCTTT.

This chain uses TRBV7-9 with TRBJ2-3, with TRBD2 matching over 7 bases. The germline gives CDR1 SEHNR, CDR2 FQNEAQ (reference sequence). The ends lost 1 base at V and 2 bases at J; junction bases unmatched: 6. The CDR3 runs to 16 residues. CDR3 nucleotide sequence: TGTGCCAGCAGCTTAGGCTGGCGGGAGTCCACAGATACGCAGTATTTT. Translated, it gives CASSLGWRESTDTQYF.

The rearrangement uses TRBV4-1 and TRBJ2-3, with TRBD2 as a possible D gene (5 bases). This CDR3 region has 15 residues. Trimming left V 3 bases short and J 2 bases short, with 12 bases between. Per the germline V gene, CDR1 is MGHRA and CDR2 is YSYEKL. The CDR3 coding sequence is TGCGCCAGCAGCCAGAGGAGGTTGTACACAGATACGCAGTATTTT. Its protein is CASSQRRLYTDTQYF.

V is TRBV18 and J is TRBJ1-5, with TRBD1 matching 7 bases. Trimming at V came to 4 bases and at J to 4 bases, leaving 10 bases not matched to a gene. In germline, CDR1 is KGHSH, CDR2 LQKENI. This CDR3 region has 16 residues. The CDR3 reads CASSLYRDRRNQPQHF. The CDR3 bases are TGTGCCAGCTCACTTTACCGGGACAGAAGAAATCAGCCCCAGCATTTT.

This rearrangement joins TRBV6-5 to TRBJ2-3; D gene unclear. V shed 2 bases and J shed 2 bases, with 8 bases lying between them. The CDR3 is 14 amino acids. Germline lookup yields CDR1 MNHEY and CDR2 SVGAGI. The CDR3 spells CASSYGRFTDTQYF. As DNA, the CDR3 is TGTGCCAGCAGTTACGGGCGATTCACAGATACGCAGTATTTT.

Only one count was recorded for this clone. The V and J genes are TRBV2 and TRBJ1-1; possible D gene TRBD1, 5 bases. Germline-derived CDR1 and CDR2 are SNHLY and FYNNEI. V dropped 8 bases and J dropped 1 base, with 17 bases sitting between them. CDR3 length equals 15 residues. The CDR3 coding sequence is TGTGCCAGCCAATCTCCGTCTACAGGGAACACTGAAGCTTTCTTT. This gives the protein CASQSPSTGNTEAFF.

The rearrangement links TRBV28 to TRBJ2-5, with 7 bases identical to TRBD1. Germline V gene data show CDR1 as MDHEN and CDR2 as SYDVKM. The CDR3 is made up of 11 amino acids. V dropped 6 bases and J dropped 8; count of bases not matched to a gene: 3. The CDR3 DNA is TGTGCCAGCAGGGGACAGTACACCCAGTACTTC. This sequence encodes CASRGQYTQYF.

The chain joins TRBV27 to TRBJ2-7; maybe TRBD1 (5 bases). Trimming took 5 bases from V and 3 from J, leaving 14 bases between them. Germline values: CDR1 MNHEY, CDR2 SMNVEV (reference sequence). The CDR3 is 14 residues long. The CDR3 coding sequence is TGTGCCAGCAGTGTCGGAAAGCAGGGCTACGAGCAGTACTTC. It codes for CASSVGKQGYEQYF.

The chain carries TRBV7-8 and TRBJ2-2; D not certain. The V end lost 1 base, the J end lost 6 bases, and 6 bases lay between the germline ends. CDR1 and CDR2 (germline): SGHVS, FQNEAQ. This CDR3 contains 13 residues. CDR3 bases: TGTGCCAGCAGCTTAGTTGCAGCCGGGGAGCTGTTTTTT. Translating gives CASSLVAAGELFF.

J is TRBJ2-1 and V is TRBV9; 8 nucleotides align to TRBD2. The J segment lost 9 bases and the V segment lost 2 bases, leaving 13 bases of the junction unmatched. Germline CDR1 is SGDLS and CDR2 is YYNGEE. This CDR3 has 16 residues. The CDR3 sequence is CASSVERELYSGEQFF. The CDR3 coding sequence is TGTGCCAGCAGCGTGGAGCGGGAGCTGTATTCGGGTGAGCAGTTCTTC. The whole variable domain, filled in from reference TRBV9 and TRBJ2-1, reads DSGVTQTPKHLITATGQRVTLRCSPRSGDLSVYWYQQSLDQGLQFLIQYYNGEERAKGNILERFSAQQFPDLHSELNLSSLELGDSALYFCASSVERELYSGEQFFGPGTRLTVL.

V gene TRBV28 combines with J gene TRBJ1-4; 7 nucleotides line up with TRBD1. Germline CDR1 and CDR2: MDHEN and SYDVKM. The CDR3 consists of 13 residues. Losses at the gene ends were 4 bases for V and 6 bases for J; bases not matched to a gene: 2. CDR3 sequence: CASSYRGYEKLFF. DNA of the CDR3: TGTGCCAGCAGTTACAGGGGTTATGAAAAACTGTTTTTT.

This chain connects TRBV6-1 to TRBJ1-6, with D uncertain. Trimming took 7 bases from V and 7 from J, leaving 11 bases between them. Germline V lookup: CDR1 MNHNS, CDR2 SASEGT. This CDR3 comprises 13 residues. The CDR3 nucleotides are TGTGCCAGCACCGGGTCCCAAAATTCACCCCTCCACTTT. This gives the protein CASTGSQNSPLHF.

This chain uses TRBV20-1 with TRBJ1-2, with D unclear. V was pared by 3 bases and J by 8 bases, with 10 bases between. The length of the CDR3 is 11 residues. CDR1 and CDR2 from the germline V gene are DFQATT and SNEGSKA (reference sequence). Here the CDR3 DNA reads TGCAGTGCTAGGGCATTTTGGGGCTACACCTTC. Translated: CSARAFWGYTF.

The chain links TRBV6-5 to TRBJ1-6; D possibly corresponds to TRBD1 (6 bases). CDR3 length: 16 residues. The ends were cut back, 0 bases at V and 7 bases at J, with 13 bases in the middle. Germline CDR1 MNHEY, CDR2 SVGAGI. As DNA, the CDR3 is TGTGCCAGCAGTTACTCGAGGACAGTTCGGAATTCACCCCTCCACTTT. Translating gives CASSYSRTVRNSPLHF.

The chain has TRBV9 and TRBJ2-7; possibly TRBD1 for D (6 bases). The CDR3 sequence is 14 residues long. Germline V gives CDR1 SGDLS, CDR2 YYNGEE. The V end lost 4 bases, the J end lost 5 bases, and 16 bases lay between the germline ends. CDR3 region: CASSLGGFSDEQYF. The CDR3 region has the DNA TGTGCCAGCAGCCTAGGGGGTTTTAGCGACGAGCAGTACTTC.

The CDR3 region has the DNA TGTGCCAGCAGTCGCCGACTAGCGGGAGGCTACAATGAGCAGTTCTTC. It specifies CASSRRLAGGYNEQFF. V is TRBV25-1 and J is TRBJ2-1, with 13 bases fitting TRBD2. The junction had 4 bases not matched to a gene; V was cut back by 5 bases and J by 3 bases. Germline V gene lookup returns CDR1 MGHDK and CDR2 SYGVNS. This CDR3 is 16 amino acids long.

Written as DNA, the CDR3 is TGTGCCAGCAGCCAGGATCTTGGGGCAGGATCTAGCACAGATACGCAGTATTTT. Amino acid sequence: CASSQDLGAGSSTDTQYF. The chain joins TRBV7-9 to TRBJ2-3, with a possible D match to TRBD1 (5 bases). The CDR3 has 18 amino acids. Germline-derived CDR1 and CDR2 are SEHNR and FQNEAQ (reference sequence). V lost 5 bases and J lost 0, with 21 bases in between.

This rearrangement joins TRBV27 to TRBJ2-3, with D unresolved. This CDR3 spans 13 amino acids. Trimming removed 4 bases at V and 2 bases at J, with 7 bases between. Per the germline V gene, CDR1 is MNHEY and CDR2 is SMNVEV (reference sequence). CDR3 amino acids: CASSSLLTDTQYF. CDR3 nucleotide sequence: TGTGCCAGCAGTTCGTTACTCACAGATACGCAGTATTTT.

This chain joins TRBV11-2 and TRBJ2-5, with 16 bases matching TRBD2. V shed 5 bases and J 2 bases; nucleotides not matched to a gene: 8. Germline V CDR1 and CDR2: SGHAT, FQNNGV. The CDR3 extends over 18 amino acids. The DNA of the CDR3 is TGTGCCAGCAGCCTAGGGACTAGCGGGGGGGGAAGACAAGAGACCCAGTACTTC. Protein: CASSLGTSGGGRQETQYF.

The chain carries TRBV6-5 and TRBJ1-2; unclear D gene. V lost 6 bases and J 2 bases, leaving 10 bases between the germline ends. CDR1 and CDR2 (germline): MNHEY, SVGAGI. CDR3 length: 13 amino acids. DNA of the CDR3: TGTGCCAGCAGGGCCGTGACAAACTATGGCTACACCTTC. Protein product: CASRAVTNYGYTF.